This T cell receptor beta chain was identified during a study of shared clonotypes between healthy human individuals. Regarding the study as a whole: Rarefaction curves obtained for sorted subsets showed sequencing incomplete despite large depth.

Points on this clone: Its antigen is not identified. The sample holds other DNA sequences that translate to the same CDR3.

There are 13 residues in the CDR3. The germline V gene has CDR1 WNHNN and CDR2 SYGVQD (reference sequence). Unmatched junction bases numbered 1, after V lost 5 bases and J lost 2 bases. Generated by immunoSEQ multiplex PCR, the TCRdb table keeps only in-frame clones and is missing some. The sample has more than 1,200,000 clones, about 98.5% seen once. This TCR came from a man younger than 45 in good health. The chain joins TRBV10-1 to TRBJ2-7, with 9 nucleotides matching TRBD1. The sample consisted of naive CD4+ T cells sorted from blood. Documented subset: CD45RA+ positively selected. The CDR3 bases are TGCGCCAGCAGTCGGGACAGGGCCTACGAGCAGTACTTC. Amino acid sequence: CASSRDRAYEQYF.